This T cell receptor (beta chain) was found in a study of identifying expanded T cells in peripheral blood. Study-level findings and limits: Over two and four weeks, about 15 and 19 clones changed, versus roughly 1.1 between replicates. Clone count variance between two-week samples rose with total template count.

Germline-derived CDR1 and CDR2 are SEHNR and FQNEAQ (reference sequence). The CDR3 extends over 15 amino acids. V lost 2 bases, J lost 7 bases, and 6 bases stayed unmatched. Concerning this clone: Its matching antigen is unknown.

Healthy donors had no documented immune events, such as infections, while sampled. Measured with immunoSEQ multiplex PCR; TCRdb has only the in-frame clones, and not every one. This table has approximately 92,000 clones, approximately 81% appearing once. The sequencing sample was made of blood. The chain joins TRBV7-9 to TRBJ2-7; 12 bases agree with TRBD2. The clonotype originates from a person between 18 and 70 years old in good health. The CDR3 protein is CASSLWTSGEWEQYF. DNA of the CDR3: TGTGCCAGCAGCTTATGGACTAGCGGGGAATGGGAGCAGTACTTC.